These 24 T cell receptor beta chains originate from one sample sequenced in a study of shared T cell receptors in the human thymus. Clones were sequenced by immunoSEQ multiplex PCR, and TCRdb holds only the in-frame ones, with some missing. The sample yields approximately 490,000 clones, approximately 78% seen once. The sample was also reused in another study, on human thymus T cells.

Sequenced: thymocytes. The origin of the receptors is a boy under two years old with a congenital heart defect.

The chain has TRBV28 and TRBJ1-5; 7 nucleotides agree with TRBD1. In germline, CDR1 is MDHEN, CDR2 SYDVKM. The CDR3 is made up of 14 amino acids. V lost 4 bases to trimming and J lost 7 bases; unmatched junction nucleotides: 7. CDR3 in amino acids: CASSYRGRGQPQHF. The DNA of the CDR3 is TGTGCCAGCAGTTACAGGGGAAGGGGCCAGCCCCAGCATTTT.

The chain employs TRBV11-3 and TRBJ2-1; no reliable D call. This CDR3 is built from 14 residues. Germline V gene sequence: CDR1 SGHNT, CDR2 YENEEA. Deletions cut 5 bases from V and 0 bases from J, with 8 bases between. CDR3 region: CASSVKSSYNEQFF. CDR3 DNA sequence: TGTGCCAGCAGCGTCAAGAGCTCCTACAATGAGCAGTTCTTC.

The chain is built from TRBV19 and TRBJ2-1, with D tentatively TRBD2 (6 bases). Germline V CDR1 and CDR2: LNHDA, SQIVND (reference sequence). With 4 bases removed from V and 8 bases from J, the gap between germline ends came to 18 bases. CDR3 length equals 15 residues. The CDR3 nucleotides read TGTGCCAGTAGTACTCACTCGACTAGTAACGATGAGCAGTTCTTC. It specifies CASSTHSTSNDEQFF.

The chain employs TRBV28 and TRBJ2-2, with 10 bases aligning to TRBD2. The V and J ends lost 2 bases and 3 bases, in that order; junction bases with no gene match: 9. Germline V lookup: CDR1 MDHEN, CDR2 SYDVKM. CDR3 length equals 18 residues. This CDR3 reads CASSLAPSGSEDTGELFF. CDR3 bases: TGTGCCAGCAGTTTAGCCCCTAGCGGGAGTGAGGACACCGGGGAGCTGTTTTTT.

For this clone: At one of its ends the junction is not consistent with the germline gene, which may arise from a read error. The chain combines TRBV14 with TRBJ2-7; the D gene is possibly TRBD2 (5 bases). The CDR3 contains 16 residues. Per the germline V gene, CDR1 is SGHDN and CDR2 is FVKESK. The CDR3 loop reads CASSQERRQRYYGQYF. CDR3 coding DNA: TGTGCCAGCAGCCAAGAGAGGAGGCAGCGATACTACGGGCAGTACTTC. The variable domain in full, completed from reference TRBV14 and TRBJ2-7, reads EAGVTQFPSHSVIEKGQTVTLRCDPISGHDNLYWYRRVMGKEIKFLLHFVKESKQDESGMPNNRFLAERTGGTYSTLKVQPAELEDSGVYFCASSQERRQRYYGQYFGPGTRLTVT.

This chain uses TRBV5-6 with TRBJ2-7; possible D gene TRBD2, 6 bases. V was pared by 4 bases and J by 0 bases, with 14 bases between. The germline V gene encodes CDR1 SGHDT and CDR2 YYEEEE. The CDR3 covers 15 residues. The CDR3 spells CASSPEGTFSYEQYF. DNA for the CDR3: TGTGCCAGCAGCCCCGAGGGGACTTTCTCCTACGAGCAGTACTTC.

The V gene is TRBV28, the J gene TRBJ2-7, with D maybe TRBD2 (6 bases). The CDR3 has 15 amino acids. Per the germline V gene, CDR1 is MDHEN and CDR2 is SYDVKM. Trimming stripped 3 bases from V and 0 bases from J, with 12 bases between. Here the CDR3 reads CASSLSEGISYEQYF. Here the CDR3 DNA reads TGTGCCAGCAGTTTGTCGGAGGGGATCTCCTACGAGCAGTACTTC.

The genes are TRBV15 and TRBJ2-3; D unresolved. Germline V gene data show CDR1 as LNHNV and CDR2 as YYDKDF (reference sequence). The V and J ends lost 1 base and 10 bases respectively, with 12 bases between them. This CDR3 is built from 13 residues. The CDR3 DNA sequence: TGTGCCACCAGCAGAGTCGTTAAAACGGCGCAGTATTTT. Amino acids: CATSRVVKTAQYF.

Only a few counts were recorded for this clone. DNA of the CDR3: TGTGCCACCTGGCCGGGACAGGGGATTATCTATGGCTACACCTTC. Protein sequence: CATWPGQGIIYGYTF. V gene TRBV10-3 combines with J gene TRBJ1-2; 10 bases align to TRBD1. CDR1 ENHRY and CDR2 SYGVKD come from the germline V gene. Trimming took 10 bases from V and 4 from J; bases not matched to a gene: 12. The CDR3 is 15 amino acids.

The chain is built from TRBV27 and TRBJ2-7; TRBD2 might be the D (6 bases). The CDR3 loop spans 16 amino acids. V gave up 5 bases and J gave up 3 bases, with 20 bases separating them. CDR1 and CDR2 from the germline V gene are MNHEY and SMNVEV (reference sequence). CDR3 in amino acids: CASSPCGREGYYEQYF. The CDR3 nucleotides read TGTGCCAGCAGTCCCTGCGGGCGGGAAGGCTACTACGAGCAGTACTTC.

The CDR3 DNA is TGCGCCAGCAGCCTAGCGGGAGGAGCAGATACGCAGTATTTT. Translating it yields CASSLAGGADTQYF. The V and J genes are TRBV4-3 and TRBJ2-3; 10 nucleotides agree with TRBD2. V trimming: 4 bases; J trimming: 4 bases; junction bases outside the gene matches: 2. This CDR3 is 14 amino acids long. Germline assignment: CDR1 LGHNA and CDR2 YSLEER.

The chain joins TRBV5-1 to TRBJ2-5, with D tentatively TRBD1 (6 bases). Germline lookup yields CDR1 SGHRS and CDR2 YFSETQ. This CDR3 has 16 residues. V gave up 3 bases and J gave up 2 bases, with 17 bases separating them. The CDR3 reads CASSSRQAPVQETQYF. The CDR3 coding sequence is TGCGCCAGCAGCTCTCGACAGGCCCCTGTTCAAGAGACCCAGTACTTC.

This clone was picked up a small number of times. This sequence joins TRBV28 and TRBJ2-3; the match to TRBD2 covers 7 bases. V lost 6 bases and J lost 0; bases outside the gene matches: 6. Germline V gene lookup returns CDR1 MDHEN and CDR2 SYDVKM. This CDR3 comprises 15 residues. This CDR3 reads CASRILAASTDTQYF. As DNA, the CDR3 is TGTGCCAGCAGGATTCTAGCGGCTAGCACAGATACGCAGTATTTT.

V is TRBV27 and J is TRBJ2-7; 8 positions agree with TRBD1. Trimming at V came to 5 bases and at J to 4 bases, leaving 10 bases not matched to a gene. The CDR3 has 15 residues. The germline V gene has CDR1 MNHEY and CDR2 SMNVEV (reference sequence). The CDR3 loop reads CASSPPGDRWYEQYF. The DNA for the CDR3 is TGTGCCAGCAGTCCTCCAGGGGACAGGTGGTACGAGCAGTACTTC.

The rearrangement joins TRBV4-3 to TRBJ2-3; 7 nucleotides align to TRBD2. The CDR3 is made up of 14 amino acids. Per the germline V gene, CDR1 is LGHNA and CDR2 is YSLEER. V lost 1 base to trimming and J lost 6 bases; unmatched junction nucleotides: 4. CDR3 in DNA: TGCGCCAGCAGCCAAGTCGGGAGGCCCGATACGCAGTATTTT. Protein product: CASSQVGRPDTQYF.

V and J are TRBV29-1 and TRBJ1-2; 8 positions agree with TRBD1. CDR1 SQVTM and CDR2 ANQGSEA come from the germline V gene. V was clipped by 5 bases and J by 8 bases; unmatched bases: 10. This CDR3 spans 13 amino acids. As DNA, the CDR3 is TGCAGCGTTAAAGGCAGGGGGCGGGTAGGCTACACCTTC. This sequence encodes CSVKGRGRVGYTF.

The V call is TRBV10-1, the J call TRBJ2-1; TRBD2 matches at 11 bases. J was trimmed by 1 base and V by 3 bases; bases with no gene match: 2. Germline CDR1 reads WNHNN; CDR2 reads SYGVQD (reference sequence). CDR3 length equals 16 residues. The CDR3 DNA sequence: TGCGCCAGCAGTGACCGACTAGCGGGGTCCTACAATGAGCAGTTCTTC. Protein sequence: CASSDRLAGSYNEQFF.

The chain couples TRBV6-4 to TRBJ2-1; TRBD2 might be the D (6 bases). V shed 2 bases and J shed 3 bases, with 11 bases lying between them. The length of the CDR3 is 15 residues. CDR1 and CDR2 from the germline V gene are MRHNA and SNTAGT. CDR3 nucleotide sequence: TGTGCCAGCAGTGACGACGGGAGCCACTACAATGAGCAGTTCTTC. This gives the protein CASSDDGSHYNEQFF.

The chain couples TRBV2 to TRBJ2-1, with 14 bases aligning to TRBD2. CDR1 and CDR2 from the germline V gene are SNHLY and FYNNEI. The CDR3 has 17 residues. Trimming removed 7 bases from V and 8 bases from J; junction bases left unmatched: 13. CDR3 loop: CASTPGLAGEGFYEQFF. The CDR3 region has the DNA TGTGCCAGCACTCCGGGACTAGCGGGAGAAGGGTTCTATGAGCAGTTCTTC.

The V gene is TRBV20-1, the J gene TRBJ2-7; D uncertain. The V gene lost 1 base and the J gene lost 6 bases, with 7 bases spanning the gap. The CDR3 contains 11 residues. Germline CDR1 is DFQATT and CDR2 is SNEGSKA (reference sequence). Here the CDR3 DNA reads TGCAGTGCTAGAGTCTGGAGCGAGCAGTACTTC. Translation: CSARVWSEQYF.

This clone has just one count. V usage is TRBV2 and J usage is TRBJ2-7, with D hard to call. The CDR3 covers 17 residues. Trimming removed 6 bases from V and 2 bases from J, with 23 bases in between. From germline, CDR1 is SNHLY and CDR2 FYNNEI. The CDR3 DNA reads as TGTGCCAGCAGCGGATTACCCACAGTAAGACGACCCTACGAGCAGTACTTC. It specifies CASSGLPTVRRPYEQYF. Looking up the rest from reference TRBV2 and TRBJ2-7 gives the full variable domain: EPEVTQTPSHQVTQMGQEVILRCVPISNHLYFYWYRQILGQKVEFLVSFYNNEISEKSEIFDDQFSVERPDGSNFTLKIRSTKLEDSAMYFCASSGLPTVRRPYEQYFGPGTRLTVT.

There are a few counts of this clone. The J gene is TRBJ2-7, the V gene TRBV11-2; D is ambiguous. CDR1 is SGHAT and CDR2 is FQNNGV in the germline V gene. The V gene lost 4 bases and the J gene lost 6 bases, with 4 bases spanning the gap. The CDR3 covers 10 residues. As DNA, the CDR3 is TGTGCCAGCAGCTCCCTCGAGCAGTACTTC. The encoded protein is CASSSLEQYF.

The J gene is TRBJ2-1, the V gene TRBV27; 9 bases fit TRBD1. Germline V gene sequence: CDR1 MNHEY, CDR2 SMNVEV (reference sequence). This CDR3 is built from 14 residues. With V trimmed by 6 bases and J by 8 bases, 8 bases remained unmatched. The CDR3 here is CASSPPDRGDEQFF. As DNA, the CDR3 is TGTGCCAGCAGCCCCCCGGACAGGGGCGATGAGCAGTTCTTC.

Points on this clone: One end of the junction fails to match germline, which may point to a read error. The chain employs TRBV29-1 and TRBJ2-7; TRBD2 matches at 7 bases. The CDR3 covers 12 residues. From germline, CDR1 is SQVTM and CDR2 ANQGSEA. The CDR3 sequence: CSVRRETGEQCF. The DNA of the CDR3 is TGCAGCGTTAGGCGGGAGACCGGCGAGCAGTGCTTC.